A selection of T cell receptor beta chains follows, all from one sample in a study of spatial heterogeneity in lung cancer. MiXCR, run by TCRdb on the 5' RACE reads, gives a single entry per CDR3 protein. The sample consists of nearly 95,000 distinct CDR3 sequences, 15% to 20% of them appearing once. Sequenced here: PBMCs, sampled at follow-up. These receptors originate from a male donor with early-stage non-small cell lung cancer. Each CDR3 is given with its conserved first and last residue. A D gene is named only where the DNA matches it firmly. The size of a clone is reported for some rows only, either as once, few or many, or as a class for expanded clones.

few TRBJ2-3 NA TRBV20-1 CSARDHRTFGGSTDTQYF TGCAGTGCTAGAGATCACCGGACTTTTGGCGGAAGCACAGATACGCAGTATTTT
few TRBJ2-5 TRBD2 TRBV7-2 CASSLVFGLAGDQETQYF TGTGCCAGCAGCTTAGTATTTGGACTAGCGGGGGACCAAGAGACCCAGTACTTC
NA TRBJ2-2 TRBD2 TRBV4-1 CASSQPGGATGELFF TGCGCCAGCAGCCAACCCGGGGGGGCCACCGGGGAGCTGTTTTTT
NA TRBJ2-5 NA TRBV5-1 CASSGGGFQETQYF TGCGCCAGCAGCGGAGGGGGTTTCCAAGAGACCCAGTACTTC
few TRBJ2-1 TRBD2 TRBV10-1 CASSAGTRAYNEQFF TGCGCCAGCAGCGCCGGGACTAGGGCCTACAATGAGCAGTTCTTC
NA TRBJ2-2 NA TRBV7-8 CASSLEDTGELFF TGTGCCAGCAGCTTAGAGGACACCGGGGAGCTGTTTTTT
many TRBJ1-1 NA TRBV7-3 CASSLTRDTEAFF TGTGCCAGCAGCTTAACCCGGGACACTGAAGCTTTCTTT
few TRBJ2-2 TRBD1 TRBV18 CASSQGQGNTGELFF TGTGCCAGCTCACAGGGACAGGGAAACACCGGGGAGCTGTTTTTT
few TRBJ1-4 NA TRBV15 CATSRNRVGNEKLFF TGTGCCACCAGCAGAAACAGGGTCGGTAATGAAAAACTGTTTTTT
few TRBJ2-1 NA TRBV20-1 CSASWDTSYNEQFF TGCAGTGCTAGTTGGGACACTTCTTACAATGAGCAGTTCTTC
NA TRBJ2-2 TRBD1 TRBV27 CASSTGQGRSNTGELFF TGTGCCAGCAGTACCGGACAGGGAAGGTCGAACACCGGGGAGCTGTTTTTT
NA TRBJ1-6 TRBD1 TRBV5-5 CASSLRQGGNSPLHF TGTGCCAGCAGCTTGAGACAGGGGGGTAATTCACCCCTCCACTTT
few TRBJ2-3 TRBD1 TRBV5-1 CASSTGQANTDTQYF TGCGCCAGCAGCACGGGACAGGCTAACACAGATACGCAGTATTTT
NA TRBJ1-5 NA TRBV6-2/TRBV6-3 CASSYFGVGNQPQHF TGTGCCAGCAGTTACTTTGGTGTAGGCAATCAGCCCCAGCATTTT
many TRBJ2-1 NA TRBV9 CASSLTGNEQFF TGTGCCAGCAGCTTAACAGGCAATGAGCAGTTCTTC
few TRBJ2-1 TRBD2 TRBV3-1 CASSQDLAGGYNEQFF TGTGCCAGCAGCCAAGACCTGGCGGGGGGCTACAATGAGCAGTTCTTC
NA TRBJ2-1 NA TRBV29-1 CSVDSGISYNEQFF TGCAGCGTTGATTCGGGTATTTCCTACAATGAGCAGTTCTTC
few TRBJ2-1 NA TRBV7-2 CASSFSGYYNEQFF TGTGCCAGCAGCTTTTCCGGATACTACAATGAGCAGTTCTTC
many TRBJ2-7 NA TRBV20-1 CSASGLRGLHEQYF TGCAGTGCTAGCGGACTCCGGGGGCTCCACGAGCAGTACTTC
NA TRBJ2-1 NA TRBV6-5 CASSYADRDRRFF TGTGCCAGCAGTTATGCAGACCGGGACCGGCGGTTCTTC
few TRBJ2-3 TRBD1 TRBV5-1 CASSFQGASTDTQYF TGCGCCAGCAGCTTTCAGGGGGCGAGTACAGATACGCAGTATTTT
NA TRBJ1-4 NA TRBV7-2 CASSSWGNEKLFF TGTGCCAGCAGCTCATGGGGTAATGAAAAACTGTTTTTT
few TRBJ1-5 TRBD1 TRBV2 CASTGTVQSQPQHF TGTGCCAGCACCGGGACAGTTCAGTCCCAGCCCCAGCATTTT
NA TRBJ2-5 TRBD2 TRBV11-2 CASRSGTSGIQETQYF TGTGCCAGCAGGTCCGGGACTAGCGGTATCCAAGAGACCCAGTACTTC
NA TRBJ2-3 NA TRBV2 CVSSDRITDTQYF TGTGTCAGCAGTGACAGGATCACAGATACGCAGTATTTT
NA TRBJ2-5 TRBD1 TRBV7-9 CASSDREDRTIQETQYF TGTGCCAGCAGCGACAGAGAGGACAGGACGATCCAAGAGACCCAGTACTTC
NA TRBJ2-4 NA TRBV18 CASSPSAGSGDIQYF TGTGCCAGCTCACCCTCTGCAGGGAGCGGCGACATTCAGTACTTC
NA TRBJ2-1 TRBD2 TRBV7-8 CASSSAGTSGVGEQFF TGTGCCAGCAGCTCCGCCGGGACTAGCGGTGTTGGTGAGCAGTTCTTC
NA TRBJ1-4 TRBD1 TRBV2 CASRPTGGAGEKLFF TGTGCCAGCAGGCCCACAGGGGGCGCGGGGGAAAAACTGTTTTTT
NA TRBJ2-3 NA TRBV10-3 CATKGGKYTDTQYF TGTGCCACCAAGGGAGGTAAATACACAGATACGCAGTATTTT
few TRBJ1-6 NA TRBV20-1 CSASFWRADDSPLHF TGCAGTGCTAGTTTTTGGAGGGCTGATGATTCACCCCTCCACTTT
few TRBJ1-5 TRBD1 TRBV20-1 CSAGDRGSNQPQHF TGCAGTGCTGGGGACAGGGGTAGCAATCAGCCCCAGCATTTT
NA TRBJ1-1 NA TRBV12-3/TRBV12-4 CASSSIAEAFF TGTGCCAGCAGTTCAATCGCTGAAGCTTTCTTT
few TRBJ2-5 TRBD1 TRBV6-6 CASSETGGGETQYF TGTGCCAGCAGCGAGACAGGGGGCGGAGAGACCCAGTACTTC
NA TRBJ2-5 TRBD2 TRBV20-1 CSADNQEAGARKTQYF TGCAGTGCTGACAACCAAGAAGCGGGAGCTAGGAAGACCCAGTACTTC
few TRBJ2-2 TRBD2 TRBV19 CASSILAGEANTGELFF TGTGCCAGTAGTATTCTAGCGGGAGAGGCGAACACCGGGGAGCTGTTTTTT
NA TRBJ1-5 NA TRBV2 CASSIINYQPQHF TGTGCCAGCAGTATTATTAATTATCAGCCCCAGCATTTT
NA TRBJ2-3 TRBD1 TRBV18 CASSTSTGTTDTQYF TGTGCCAGCTCGACGTCGACAGGGACCACAGATACGCAGTATTTT
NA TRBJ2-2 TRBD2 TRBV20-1 CSATLGAGGTEYTGELFF TGCAGTGCTACCCTCGGGGCGGGAGGCACGGAGTACACCGGGGAGCTGTTTTTT
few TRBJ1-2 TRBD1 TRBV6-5 CASSYSRTGGVHYGYTF TGTGCCAGCAGTTACTCTAGGACAGGGGGCGTCCACTATGGCTACACCTTC
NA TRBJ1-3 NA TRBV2 CASSEAGQTTGNTIYF TGTGCCAGCAGTGAAGCTGGGCAGACTACTGGAAACACCATATATTTT
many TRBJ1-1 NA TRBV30 CAWSVRVRQKGTEAFF TGTGCCTGGAGTGTTCGGGTGCGCCAGAAGGGGACTGAAGCTTTCTTT
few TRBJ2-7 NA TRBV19 CASSISGGQATSYEQYF TGTGCCAGTAGTATATCCGGTGGGCAGGCAACTTCCTACGAGCAGTACTTC
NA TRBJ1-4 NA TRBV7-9 CASSSEVGEKLFF TGTGCCAGCAGCTCGGAGGTTGGGGAAAAACTGTTTTTT
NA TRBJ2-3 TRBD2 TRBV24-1 CATSAKTSGRITDTQYF TGTGCCACCAGTGCCAAGACTAGCGGGAGGATCACAGATACGCAGTATTTT
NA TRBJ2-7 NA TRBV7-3 CASARASSYEQYF TGTGCCAGCGCCCGGGCGAGCTCCTACGAGCAGTACTTC
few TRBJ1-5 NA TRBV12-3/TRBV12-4 CASSSQEYQPQHF TGTGCCAGCAGCTCTCAGGAATATCAGCCCCAGCATTTT
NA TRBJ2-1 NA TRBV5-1 CASSGDNSYNEQFF TGCGCCAGCAGCGGAGACAACTCCTACAATGAGCAGTTCTTC
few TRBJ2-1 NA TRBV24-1 CATSDLQADKYNEQFF TGTGCCACCAGTGATTTGCAAGCGGACAAGTACAATGAGCAGTTCTTC
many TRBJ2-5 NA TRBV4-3 CASSQVGGRGETQYF TGCGCCAGCAGCCAAGTCGGAGGTCGAGGAGAGACCCAGTACTTC